One sample yielded the 27 T cell receptor beta chains listed below, sequenced in a study of T-cell memory formation after mild COVID-19. TCRdb called the 5' RACE reads again in MiXCR, with one record for every CDR3 protein. This repertoire shows around 510,000 distinct CDR3 sequences, about 22% found once; its top ten account for around 8.4%. The specimen was PBMCs or a T cell subset sorted from them (not recorded which). These receptors all come from an adult woman who had mild COVID-19 (a few samples of this study predate the infection). Cell type and time point are not known.

The sample holds a few counts of this clonotype. V and J are TRBV11-3 and TRBJ2-1, with D maybe TRBD2 (6 bases). Trimming left V 2 bases short and J 2 bases short, with 10 bases between. Germline V gene sequence: CDR1 SGHNT, CDR2 YENEEA. This CDR3 region has 15 residues. In nucleotides, the CDR3 is TGTGCCAGCAGCTTACAGGGAGGCGCCTACAATGAGCAGTTCTTC. This encodes CASSLQGGAYNEQFF.

This clonotype was recorded only once. The chain is built from TRBV7-6 and TRBJ2-3, with 11 bases identical to TRBD1. Unmatched junction bases numbered 17, after V lost 3 bases and J lost 6 bases. This CDR3 is built from 19 residues. The germline V gene encodes CDR1 SGHVS and CDR2 FNYEAQ. The CDR3 protein is CASSFSLGKDRGQWDTQYF. The CDR3, as DNA: TGTGCCAGCAGCTTTTCGCTGGGAAAGGACAGGGGGCAATGGGATACGCAGTATTTT.

The genes are TRBV9 and TRBJ2-2, with D perhaps matching TRBD2 (6 bases). This CDR3 has 16 amino acids. The germline V and J ends were trimmed by 3 bases and 5 bases, with 17 bases remaining between them. Germline V gives CDR1 SGDLS, CDR2 YYNGEE. This CDR3 reads CASSELRTRGTGELFF. The CDR3 region has the DNA TGTGCCAGCAGCGAGCTAAGGACCCGGGGGACCGGGGAGCTGTTTTTT.

This clonotype was found a few times. The chain links TRBV6-2 or TRBV6-3 to TRBJ1-1; D remains unclear. Germline V gives CDR1 MNHEY, CDR2 SVGEGT. This CDR3 has 12 amino acids. Trimming cost V 1 base and J 6 bases, with 6 bases left between them. The DNA for the CDR3 is TGTGCCAGCAGTTACTTCCCAGCTGAAGCTTTCTTT. The encoded protein is CASSYFPAEAFF.

The chain has TRBV5-5 and TRBJ2-3; 10 bases are shared with TRBD1. V shed 3 bases, J shed 4 bases, and the junction held 8 bases outside the gene matches. CDR1 is SGHKS, CDR2 YYEKEE, per germline (reference sequence). This CDR3 region has 16 residues. The CDR3 is CASSSPGQGWADTQYF. The CDR3 region has the DNA TGTGCCAGCAGCTCTCCGGGACAGGGGTGGGCAGATACGCAGTATTTT.

In this sample, this clonotype turned up a few times. The chain carries TRBV29-1 and TRBJ1-2; D is ambiguous. The CDR3 runs to 12 residues. V lost 4 bases to trimming and J lost 1 base, with 7 bases between them. CDR1 SQVTM and CDR2 ANQGSEA come from the germline V gene. The CDR3 coding sequence is TGCAGCGTTGCTGGGGTTAACTATGGCTACACCTTC. It specifies CSVAGVNYGYTF.

The rearrangement joins TRBV7-2 to TRBJ2-1; the D gene could be TRBD1 or TRBD2 (5 bases each). Trimming removed 5 bases at V and 4 bases at J, with 18 bases between. This CDR3 comprises 16 residues. Germline V gene sequence: CDR1 SGHTA, CDR2 FQGNSA. The CDR3 protein is CASSLMSGARYNEQFF. CDR3 in DNA: TGTGCCAGCAGCCTAATGTCCGGGGCGCGGTACAATGAGCAGTTCTTC.

The chain joins TRBV3-1 to TRBJ2-5, with no clear D. The CDR3 runs 18 residues. V lost 4 bases and J lost 2, with 23 bases in between. Germline V gives CDR1 LGHDT, CDR2 YNNKEL (reference sequence). CDR3 sequence (DNA): TGTGCCAGCAGCCCCTCTGTTCTAAGGCAGGCCGATCAAGAGACCCAGTACTTC. Translation: CASSPSVLRQADQETQYF.

The table lists this clonotype with a few counts. The chain recombines TRBV5-6 with TRBJ2-5, with 8 nucleotides matching TRBD1. There are 16 residues in the CDR3. J was trimmed by 5 bases and V by 3 bases; bases with no gene match: 12. CDR1 and CDR2 (germline): SGHDT, YYEEEE. In DNA form, the CDR3 reads TGTGCCAGCAGCTACCAGACAGGGGTCAGGTTGGAGACCCAGTACTTC. Translating gives CASSYQTGVRLETQYF.

There are a few counts of this clonotype. The chain couples TRBV5-1 to TRBJ2-2; D is uncertain. The V gene lost 4 bases and the J gene lost 1 base, with 11 bases spanning the gap. The CDR3 is made up of 15 amino acids. From germline, CDR1 is SGHRS and CDR2 YFSETQ. CDR3 in amino acids: CASSPRPENTGELFF. The CDR3 DNA reads TGCGCCAGCAGCCCACGACCCGAGAACACCGGGGAGCTGTTTTTT.

This clonotype has a handful of counts. This chain connects TRBV20-1 to TRBJ1-6; D gene unclear. CDR1 and CDR2 from the germline V gene are DFQATT and SNEGSKA (reference sequence). This CDR3 contains 18 residues. The V and J ends lost 0 bases and 1 base respectively, with 16 bases between them. The CDR3 DNA sequence: TGCAGTGCTAGAGATACCTTCGGGTTGGGTTCCTATAATTCACCCCTCCACTTT. Translation gives CSARDTFGLGSYNSPLHF.

Many counts were recorded for this clonotype. The V gene is TRBV7-2, the J gene TRBJ2-1; TRBD1 matches at 12 bases. CDR1 is SGHTA, CDR2 FQGNSA, per germline. V lost 4 bases and J lost 8; bases outside the gene matches: 9. The CDR3 sequence is 16 residues long. For the CDR3, the DNA is TGTGCCAGCAGCTGGGGACAGGGGGCAACTTCTGATGAGCAGTTCTTC. This translates into CASSWGQGATSDEQFF.

V is TRBV5-1 and J is TRBJ1-2, with 7 bases aligning to TRBD1. V gave up 0 bases and J gave up 7 bases; unmatched junction bases: 9. This CDR3 is built from 15 residues. Germline CDR1 SGHRS, CDR2 YFSETQ. For the CDR3, the DNA is TGCGCCAGCAGCTTGGCCCCCGCGGCAGGGGGTGGCTACACCTTC. It encodes CASSLAPAAGGGYTF.

A few counts support this clonotype. The V and J genes are TRBV12-3 or TRBV12-4 and TRBJ1-6; possibly TRBD1 for D (5 bases). This CDR3 spans 14 amino acids. With 5 bases removed from V and 10 bases from J, the gap between germline ends came to 15 bases. CDR3 sequence: CASSPGLWASPLHF. For the CDR3, the DNA is TGTGCCAGCAGTCCGGGACTCTGGGCCTCACCCCTCCACTTT.

The V and J genes are TRBV28 and TRBJ2-7, with D perhaps matching TRBD1 (6 bases). CDR3 length: 15 residues. With 4 bases removed from V and 5 bases from J, the gap between germline ends came to 18 bases. The germline gives CDR1 MDHEN, CDR2 SYDVKM. The DNA of the CDR3 is TGTGCCAGCAGTTCACATACCGGGACATCCAACGAGCAGTACTTC. It encodes CASSSHTGTSNEQYF.

The chain has TRBV9 and TRBJ1-3, with D unresolved. Between the trimmed V and J ends, which lost 0 bases and 4 bases, there was a span of 8 bases. CDR3 length equals 14 residues. The V gene's germline CDR1 is SGDLS and CDR2 YYNGEE. The CDR3 loop reads CASSVEGTGNTIYF. In DNA form, the CDR3 reads TGTGCCAGCAGCGTAGAGGGAACAGGAAACACCATATATTTT.

This clonotype occurred once. The rearrangement joins TRBV15 to TRBJ2-5; no clear D. Germline V lookup: CDR1 LNHNV, CDR2 YYDKDF (reference sequence). V lost 1 base to trimming and J lost 4 bases, with 10 bases between them. The CDR3 length is 14 residues. CDR3 sequence (DNA): TGTGCCACCAGCAGAGGGGCACTTGCAGAGACCCAGTACTTC. Protein product: CATSRGALAETQYF.

The chain couples TRBV13 to TRBJ2-1; D is unresolved. CDR3 length: 15 residues. Germline-derived CDR1 and CDR2 are PRHDT and FYEKMQ (reference sequence). Trimming shortened V by 1 base and J by 2 bases, and 9 bases separated the two germline ends. CDR3 sequence reads: CASSLAGIAYNEQFF. Written as DNA, the CDR3 is TGTGCCAGCAGCTTAGCCGGAATCGCCTACAATGAGCAGTTCTTC.

This chain links TRBV10-3 with TRBJ2-2, with 7 bases lining up with TRBD1. The CDR3 contains 15 residues. Germline V gene lookup returns CDR1 ENHRY and CDR2 SYGVKD. The trim removed 7 bases at V and 0 bases at J, leaving 5 bases unmatched. This CDR3 is CAIKRQGPNTGELFF. The CDR3 DNA sequence: TGTGCCATCAAGAGACAGGGCCCGAACACCGGGGAGCTGTTTTTT.

This clonotype has a handful of counts. The rearrangement joins TRBV14 to TRBJ1-2; D call uncertain. This CDR3 has 13 residues. CDR1 and CDR2 (germline): SGHDN, FVKESK. Deletions cut 0 bases from V and 8 bases from J, with 10 bases between. The CDR3 nucleotides read TGTGCCAGCAGCCAAGATCACCGTTGGGGCTACACCTTC. This encodes CASSQDHRWGYTF.

This clonotype was found a few times. The gene calls are TRBV4-1 and TRBJ2-5; either TRBD1 or TRBD2 may fit D (5 bases each). Germline loops: CDR1 MGHRA, CDR2 YSYEKL. The ends were cut back, 4 bases at V and 4 bases at J, with 13 bases in the middle. The CDR3 consists of 14 residues. For the CDR3, the DNA is TGCGCCAGCAGCCTCTACGGGGCTGGAGAGACCCAGTACTTC. Its protein is CASSLYGAGETQYF.

This sequence joins TRBV6-1 and TRBJ2-3; 7 nucleotides agree with TRBD1. The ends lost 8 bases at V and 0 bases at J; junction bases unmatched: 11. Germline V CDR1 and CDR2: MNHNS, SASEGT. The CDR3 runs 16 residues. The DNA of the CDR3 is TGTGCCAGCTTCGGGCGACAGGGAAGGAGCACAGATACGCAGTATTTT. This codes for CASFGRQGRSTDTQYF.

The chain carries TRBV7-2 and TRBJ1-1, with D perhaps TRBD1 (5 bases). Looked up from germline, CDR1 is SGHTA and CDR2 is FQGNSA. Trimming took 0 bases from V and 4 from J, leaving 12 bases between them. The CDR3 covers 15 residues. The CDR3 coding sequence is TGTGCCAGCAGCTTAGCGGGGGGGTTGGGCACTGAAGCTTTCTTT. It codes for CASSLAGGLGTEAFF.

This clonotype came up a few times. The chain has TRBV12-3 or TRBV12-4 and TRBJ2-2; 11 bases map to TRBD2. V lost 5 bases to trimming and J lost 5 bases; unmatched junction nucleotides: 4. This CDR3 contains 15 residues. The CDR3 is CASSRLAGGTGELFF. The CDR3 nucleotides read TGTGCCAGCAGTAGGCTAGCGGGGGGTACCGGGGAGCTGTTTTTT.

The rearrangement links TRBV7-9 to TRBJ2-7; D possibly corresponds to TRBD1 (7 bases). Germline V gene lookup returns CDR1 SEHNR and CDR2 FQNEAQ (reference sequence). Deletions cut 5 bases from V and 7 bases from J, with 12 bases between. The CDR3 runs 12 residues. CDR3 amino acids: CASSAGQFEQYF. CDR3 bases: TGTGCCAGCAGCGCGGGACAGTTTGAGCAGTACTTC.

The chain has TRBV7-9 and TRBJ2-2; D unresolved. V lost 0 bases and J lost 0, with 11 bases in between. Germline-derived CDR1 and CDR2 are SEHNR and FQNEAQ (reference sequence). The CDR3 consists of 17 residues. This CDR3 is CASSLAVNTANTGELFF. The CDR3 DNA reads TGTGCCAGCAGCTTAGCTGTCAATACTGCGAACACCGGGGAGCTGTTTTTT. Based on the CDR3 plus reference TRBV7-9 and TRBJ2-2, the full variable domain is DTGVSQNPRHKITKRGQNVTFRCDPISEHNRLYWYRQTLGQGPEFLTYFQNEAQLEKSRLLSDRFSAERPKGSFSTLEIQRTEQGDSAMYLCASSLAVNTANTGELFFGEGSRLTVL.

This clonotype was counted between two and nine times. This sequence joins TRBV5-1 and TRBJ2-7; the match to TRBD2 covers 8 bases. Germline-derived CDR1 and CDR2 are SGHRS and YFSETQ. There are 15 residues in the CDR3. V gave up 0 bases and J gave up 7 bases; unmatched junction bases: 9. The CDR3 DNA follows: TGCGCCAGCAGCTTGGAGGCGGGAGGCCCTACGGAGCAGTACTTC. It is translated as CASSLEAGGPTEQYF.